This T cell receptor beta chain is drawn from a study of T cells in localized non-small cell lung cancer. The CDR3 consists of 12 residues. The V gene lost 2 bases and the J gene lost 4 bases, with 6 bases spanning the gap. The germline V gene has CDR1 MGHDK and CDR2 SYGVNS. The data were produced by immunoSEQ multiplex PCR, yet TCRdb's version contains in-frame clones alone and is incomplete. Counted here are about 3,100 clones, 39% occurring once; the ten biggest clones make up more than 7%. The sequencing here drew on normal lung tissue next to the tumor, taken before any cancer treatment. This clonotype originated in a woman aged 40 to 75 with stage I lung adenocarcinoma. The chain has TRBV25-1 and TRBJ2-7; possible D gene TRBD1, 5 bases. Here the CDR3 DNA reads TGTGCCAGCAGTGAAGGGGCATACGAGCAGTACTTC. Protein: CASSEGAYEQYF.